A selection of T cell receptor beta chains follows, all from one sample in a study of T-cell reconstitution after alpha-beta-depleted transplantation in children. TCRdb fed the PCR reads into MiXCR, producing one record per CDR3 protein. The sample yields some 200,000 distinct CDR3 sequences, approximately 8.4% seen once. Sequenced here: PBMCs, mostly from graft donor cells, sampled 360 days after TCRalphabeta/CD19-depleted stem cell transplant. The receptors originated from a male patient under 10 years old who had a stem cell transplant for acute myeloid leukemia, so the T cells may come from the graft donor. CDR3s include the opening cysteine and the closing phenylalanine or tryptophan. The D gene is left open where the match is weak. The listing skips clone size in some rows; elsewhere it reads once, few, many or a size class.

NA	TRBV12-3/TRBV12-4	TRBJ2-2	NA	TGTGCCAGCAGTCAAAGAGAGGACTTGAACACCGGGGAGCTGTTTTTT	CASSQREDLNTGELFF
TRBD2	TRBV5-5	TRBJ2-3	many	TGTGCCAGCAGCTTGGGGCTAGCGGTGGGGACAGATACGCAGTATTTT	CASSLGLAVGTDTQYF
NA	TRBV5-1	TRBJ2-1	few	TGCGCCAGCAGCGAGGTCAGGGCTGGTGAGCAGTTCTTC	CASSEVRAGEQFF
TRBD2	TRBV2	TRBJ2-5	NA	TGTGCCAGCAGTGCGGGACTAGCGGGGGGGACCTTACAAGAGACCCAGTACTTC	CASSAGLAGGTLQETQYF
TRBD1	TRBV12-3/TRBV12-4	TRBJ1-1	NA	TGTGCCAGCAGACCACAGGGGTACACTGAAGCTTTCTTT	CASRPQGYTEAFF
NA	TRBV12-3/TRBV12-4	TRBJ1-2	few	TGTGCCAGCAGCCCTGGGACGGTCGATGGCTACACCTTC	CASSPGTVDGYTF
TRBD2	TRBV20-1	TRBJ2-1	NA	TGCAGTGCTAGCGGGAGGGCCTTAAGGTACAATGAGCAGTTCTTC	CSASGRALRYNEQFF
TRBD1	TRBV2	TRBJ2-7	few	TGTGCCAGCAGCCGACAGGGTAACTACGAGCAGTACTTC	CASSRQGNYEQYF
TRBD2	TRBV7-9	TRBJ2-1	many	TGTGCCAGCAGCTCCCAGATAAGGGGACTAGCGGGGGGGGACAATGAGCAGTTCTTC	CASSSQIRGLAGGDNEQFF
TRBD1	TRBV29-1	TRBJ2-2	many	TGCAGCGCACGAAGGACAGGGGCCGGGGAGCTGTTTTTT	CSARRTGAGELFF
NA	TRBV3-1	TRBJ2-3	few	TGTGCCAGCAGCCAGTTATACACAGATACGCAGTATTTT	CASSQLYTDTQYF
NA	TRBV27	TRBJ2-3	few	TGTGCCAGCAGTTTGGGAATCCCTAGCACAGATACGCAGTATTTT	CASSLGIPSTDTQYF
NA	TRBV4-2	TRBJ2-2	many	TGTGCCAGCAGAGATGGTCTCATAGTTGCCGGGGAGCTGTTTTTT	CASRDGLIVAGELFF
TRBD1	TRBV6-1	TRBJ2-1	few	TGTGCCAGCAGTGTACCGGGACAGGGTGCCAATGAGCAGTTCTTC	CASSVPGQGANEQFF
NA	TRBV14	TRBJ1-5	many	TGTGCCAGCAGCCCCGACACCGTTAGCAATCAGCCCCAGCATTTT	CASSPDTVSNQPQHF
NA	TRBV10-3	TRBJ2-3	many	TGTGCCATCAGTGAGGGAGCAGATACGCAGTATTTT	CAISEGADTQYF
TRBD1	TRBV7-2	TRBJ2-5	few	TGTGCCAGCAGCTTAGGAAGGGGGCTTGAGACCCAGTACTTC	CASSLGRGLETQYF
TRBD1	TRBV29-1	TRBJ1-3	many	TGCAGCGTTTGGGAGGACAGGGCTGGAAACACCATATATTTT	CSVWEDRAGNTIYF
TRBD2	TRBV12-3/TRBV12-4	TRBJ2-1	many	TGTGCCAGCAGTTTGGGACTAGCGGAATACAATGAGCAGTTCTTC	CASSLGLAEYNEQFF
TRBD2	TRBV2	TRBJ2-1	many	TGTGCCAGCACCGCCATTGGACTAGCGGAAAATGAGCAGTTCTTC	CASTAIGLAENEQFF
NA	TRBV3-1	TRBJ1-1	NA	TGTGCCAGCAGCCACGACGCCAGGGCTGCTTTCTTT	CASSHDARAAFF
NA	TRBV4-3	TRBJ2-1	many	TGCGCCAGCAGCCAGGGGATGGCGGGATTACTCAGCTCCTACAATGAGCAGTTCTTC	CASSQGMAGLLSSYNEQFF
TRBD2	TRBV4-2	TRBJ2-2	many	TGTGCCAGCAGCCAAGGGGGTAGGACTAGCATGGTCACCGGGGAGCTGTTTTTT	CASSQGGRTSMVTGELFF
NA	TRBV20-1	TRBJ2-4	many	TGCAGTGCTAGAGGAGGGGGGTACATTCAGTACTTC	CSARGGGYIQYF
NA	TRBV24-1	TRBJ2-5	NA	TGTGCCACCAGTGATCCCCGAAGAGCGGAGGAAGAGACCCAGTACTTC	CATSDPRRAEEETQYF
NA	TRBV20-1	TRBJ2-1	NA	TGCAGTGCTAGTTTTCTCCCAAGGGACAATGAGCAGTTCTTC	CSASFLPRDNEQFF
NA	TRBV4-1	TRBJ2-2	NA	TGCGCCAGCAGCCATATGGCAAAGGGCACCGGGGAGCTGTTTTTT	CASSHMAKGTGELFF
TRBD2	TRBV4-3	TRBJ2-1	few	TGCGCCAGCAGCCAAGATCGGGAGGGCTACAATGAGCAGTTCTTC	CASSQDREGYNEQFF
NA	TRBV14	TRBJ2-5	few	TGTGCCAGCAGCCGGGGAGACAGAAAGACCCAGTACTTC	CASSRGDRKTQYF
TRBD1	TRBV5-1	TRBJ1-5	NA	TGCGCCAGCAGCACCGGGACAGGGGGCGGCAATCAGCCCCAGCATTTT	CASSTGTGGGNQPQHF
NA	TRBV5-1	TRBJ1-1	NA	TGCGCCAGCAGCTCACAGGGTCCCCCGAACACTGAAGCTTTCTTT	CASSSQGPPNTEAFF
NA	TRBV5-1	TRBJ2-2	few	TGCGCCAGCAGCTTGGGAGGCTCCGGGGAGCTGTTTTTT	CASSLGGSGELFF
TRBD2	TRBV12-3/TRBV12-4	TRBJ2-1	many	TGTGCCAGCAGGACACCGGGACTAGCATCCGATGAGCAGTTCTTC	CASRTPGLASDEQFF
TRBD2	TRBV11-3	TRBJ2-3	few	TGTGCCAGCAGCTTAGGGTTCTGGTGGGCTAGCGGGAGTTTTCTCAGCACAGATACGCAGTATTTT	CASSLGFWWASGSFLSTDTQYF
NA	TRBV12-3/TRBV12-4	TRBJ1-4	many	TGTGCCAGCAGTTCCTGGGGGGCGCGCGATGAAAAACTGTTTTTT	CASSSWGARDEKLFF
TRBD1	TRBV15	TRBJ1-2	few	TGTGCCACCAGCAGAGGGACAGGATCTAACTATGGCTACACCTTC	CATSRGTGSNYGYTF
NA	TRBV5-1	TRBJ2-2	many	TGCGCCAGCAGCTTCCGGGCAAACACCGGGGAGCTGTTTTTT	CASSFRANTGELFF
NA	TRBV4-1	TRBJ1-1	NA	TGCGCCAGCAGCCAACCCGGGACGGGGAACACTGAAGCTTTCTTT	CASSQPGTGNTEAFF
NA	TRBV7-2	TRBJ1-5	few	TGTGCCAGCAGCCTAGCCTCCTATTCGGGGAGCAGGGGCAATCAGCCCCAGCATTTT	CASSLASYSGSRGNQPQHF
NA	TRBV20-1	TRBJ2-5	many	TGCAGTGCTTCCAGGCTGATGGAGACCCAGTACTTC	CSASRLMETQYF
NA	TRBV20-1	TRBJ1-2	NA	TGCAGTGTGGGCGGGGGGGGAAACTATGGCTACACCTTC	CSVGGGGNYGYTF
NA	TRBV10-3	TRBJ2-3	few	TGTGCCATCAGTCAGGGGTCTAGCACAGATACGCAGTATTTT	CAISQGSSTDTQYF
TRBD2	TRBV20-1	TRBJ2-6	many	TGCAGTGCCCGGCGGGGGGGTTCGGCTGGGGCCAACGTCCTGACTTTC	CSARRGGSAGANVLTF
NA	TRBV9	TRBJ2-1	many	TGTGCCAGCAGCGCACGGGGGACCTCCTACAATGAGCAGTTCTTC	CASSARGTSYNEQFF
TRBD2	TRBV6-1	TRBJ2-1	many	TGTGCCAGCAGACGGACTAGCATTTCCCATGAGCAGTTCTTC	CASRRTSISHEQFF
NA	TRBV4-1	TRBJ2-1	many	TGCGCCAGCAGCCAAGCCCAAGACCGGGACCCCGGGTACAATGAGCAGTTCTTC	CASSQAQDRDPGYNEQFF